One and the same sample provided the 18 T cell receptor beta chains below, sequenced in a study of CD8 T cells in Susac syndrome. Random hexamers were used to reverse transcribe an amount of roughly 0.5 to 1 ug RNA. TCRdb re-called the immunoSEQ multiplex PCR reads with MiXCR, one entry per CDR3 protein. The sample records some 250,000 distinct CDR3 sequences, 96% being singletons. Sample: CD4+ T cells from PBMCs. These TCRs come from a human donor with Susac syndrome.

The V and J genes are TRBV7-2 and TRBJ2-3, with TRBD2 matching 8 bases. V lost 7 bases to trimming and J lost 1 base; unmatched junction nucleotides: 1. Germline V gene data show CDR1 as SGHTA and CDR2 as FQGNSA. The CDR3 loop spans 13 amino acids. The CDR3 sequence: CASKTSGTDTQYF. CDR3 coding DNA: TGTGCCAGCAAGACTAGCGGCACAGATACGCAGTATTTT.

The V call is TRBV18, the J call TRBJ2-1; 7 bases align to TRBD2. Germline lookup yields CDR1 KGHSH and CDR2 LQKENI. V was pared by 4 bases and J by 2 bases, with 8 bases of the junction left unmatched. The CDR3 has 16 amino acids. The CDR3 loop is CASSRGTSVAYNEQFF. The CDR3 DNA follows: TGTGCCAGCTCACGCGGAACTAGCGTAGCCTACAATGAGCAGTTCTTC.

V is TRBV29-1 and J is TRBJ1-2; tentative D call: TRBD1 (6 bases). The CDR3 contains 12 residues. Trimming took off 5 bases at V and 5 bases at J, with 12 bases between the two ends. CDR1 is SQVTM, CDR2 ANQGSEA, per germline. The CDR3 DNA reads TGCAGCGTTTCTACAGGGAGATATGGCTACACCTTC. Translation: CSVSTGRYGYTF.

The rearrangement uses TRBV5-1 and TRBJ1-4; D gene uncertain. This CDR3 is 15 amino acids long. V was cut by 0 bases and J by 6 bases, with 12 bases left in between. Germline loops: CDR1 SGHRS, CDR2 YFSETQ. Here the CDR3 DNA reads TGCGCCAGCAGCTTGGTTTCAGGATTTGATGAAAAACTGTTTTTT. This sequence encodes CASSLVSGFDEKLFF.

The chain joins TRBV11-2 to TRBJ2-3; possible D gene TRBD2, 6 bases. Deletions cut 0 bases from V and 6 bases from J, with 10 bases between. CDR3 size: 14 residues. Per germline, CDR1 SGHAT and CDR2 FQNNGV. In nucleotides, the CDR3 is TGTGCCAGCAGCTTAGACGGGAGAGGCGATACGCAGTATTTT. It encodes CASSLDGRGDTQYF.

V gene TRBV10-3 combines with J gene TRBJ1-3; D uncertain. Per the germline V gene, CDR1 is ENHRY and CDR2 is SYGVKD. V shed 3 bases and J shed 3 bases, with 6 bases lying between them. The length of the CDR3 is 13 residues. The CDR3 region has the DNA TGTGCCATCAGTGAACTGCTTGGAAACACCATATATTTT. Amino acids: CAISELLGNTIYF.

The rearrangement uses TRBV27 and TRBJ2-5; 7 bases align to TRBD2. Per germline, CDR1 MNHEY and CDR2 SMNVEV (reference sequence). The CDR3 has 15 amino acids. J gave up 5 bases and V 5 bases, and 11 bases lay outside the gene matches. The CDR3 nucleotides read TGTGCCAGCAGTCCCTGGGAGGGCCTGGGGGAGACCCAGTACTTC. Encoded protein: CASSPWEGLGETQYF.

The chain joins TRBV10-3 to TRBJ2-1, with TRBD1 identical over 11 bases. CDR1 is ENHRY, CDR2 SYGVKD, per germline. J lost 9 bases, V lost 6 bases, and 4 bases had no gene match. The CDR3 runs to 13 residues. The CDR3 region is CAIRGTGGAEQFF. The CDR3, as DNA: TGTGCCATCAGGGGGACAGGGGGGGCTGAGCAGTTCTTC.

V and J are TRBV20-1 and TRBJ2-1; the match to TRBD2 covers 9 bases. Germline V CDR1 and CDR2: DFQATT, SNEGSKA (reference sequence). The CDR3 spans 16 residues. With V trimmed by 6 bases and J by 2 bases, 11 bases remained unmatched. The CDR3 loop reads CSAPGTASGTYNEQFF. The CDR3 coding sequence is TGCAGTGCCCCTGGAACGGCTAGCGGGACCTACAATGAGCAGTTCTTC.

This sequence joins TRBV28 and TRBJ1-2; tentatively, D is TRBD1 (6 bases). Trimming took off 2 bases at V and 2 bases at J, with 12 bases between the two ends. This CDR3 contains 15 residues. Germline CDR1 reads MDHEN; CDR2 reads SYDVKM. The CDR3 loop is CASSLGGQQNYGYTF. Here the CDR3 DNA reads TGTGCCAGCAGTTTAGGCGGACAGCAGAACTATGGCTACACCTTC.

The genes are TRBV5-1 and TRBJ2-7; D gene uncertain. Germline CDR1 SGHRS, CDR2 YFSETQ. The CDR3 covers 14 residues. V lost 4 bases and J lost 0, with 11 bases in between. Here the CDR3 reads CASSLTTPSYEQYF. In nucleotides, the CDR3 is TGCGCCAGCAGCCTGACAACGCCCTCCTACGAGCAGTACTTC.

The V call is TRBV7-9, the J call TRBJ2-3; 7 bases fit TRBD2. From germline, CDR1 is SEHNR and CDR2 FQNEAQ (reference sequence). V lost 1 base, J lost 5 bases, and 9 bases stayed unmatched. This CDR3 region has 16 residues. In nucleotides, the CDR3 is TGTGCCAGCAGCTTAGGCCCAGCGGGGAGGGGAGATACGCAGTATTTT. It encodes CASSLGPAGRGDTQYF.

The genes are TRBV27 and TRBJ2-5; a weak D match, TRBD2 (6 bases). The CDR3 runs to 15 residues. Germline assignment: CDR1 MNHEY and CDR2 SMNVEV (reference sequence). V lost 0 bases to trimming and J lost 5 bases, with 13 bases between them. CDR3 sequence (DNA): TGTGCCAGCAGTTTATCGGCGGGATTGGGGGAGACCCAGTACTTC. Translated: CASSLSAGLGETQYF.

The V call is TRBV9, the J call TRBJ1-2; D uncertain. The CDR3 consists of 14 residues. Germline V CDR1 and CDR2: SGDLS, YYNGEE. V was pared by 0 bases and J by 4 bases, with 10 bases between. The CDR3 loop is CASSVDPGSYGYTF. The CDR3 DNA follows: TGTGCCAGCAGCGTAGATCCAGGCAGCTATGGCTACACCTTC.

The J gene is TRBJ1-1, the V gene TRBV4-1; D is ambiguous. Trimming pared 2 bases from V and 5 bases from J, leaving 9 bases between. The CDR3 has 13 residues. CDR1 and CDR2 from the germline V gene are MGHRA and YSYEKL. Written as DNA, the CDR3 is TGCGCCAGCAGCCAACTACTGGGAACTGAAGCTTTCTTT. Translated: CASSQLLGTEAFF.

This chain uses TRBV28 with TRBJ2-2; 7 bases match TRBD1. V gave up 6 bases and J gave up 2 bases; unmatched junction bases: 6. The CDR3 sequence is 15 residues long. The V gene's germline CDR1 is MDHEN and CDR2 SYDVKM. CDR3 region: CASSPDRVNTGELFF. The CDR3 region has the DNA TGTGCCAGCAGCCCCGACAGGGTAAACACCGGGGAGCTGTTTTTT.

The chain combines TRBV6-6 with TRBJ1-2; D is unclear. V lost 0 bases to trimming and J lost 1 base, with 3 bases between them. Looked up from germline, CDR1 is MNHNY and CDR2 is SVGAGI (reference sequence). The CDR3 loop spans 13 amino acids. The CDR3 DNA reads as TGTGCCAGCAGTTACTCGCATAACTATGGCTACACCTTC. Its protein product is CASSYSHNYGYTF.

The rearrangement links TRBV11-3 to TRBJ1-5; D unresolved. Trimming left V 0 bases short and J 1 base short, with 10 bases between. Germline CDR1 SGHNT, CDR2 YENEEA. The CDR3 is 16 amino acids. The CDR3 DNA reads TGTGCCAGCAGCTTAGAGTCCGACACGAGCAATCAGCCCCAGCATTTT. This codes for CASSLESDTSNQPQHF.